This T cell receptor beta chain appears in the sequencing data of a study of blood T cell repertoires in COVID-19. About the research overall: In each case, the material was cDNA or gDNA derived from T cells, B-cell-depleted T cells, or PBMCs.

The protocol was immunoSEQ multiplex PCR, while the TCRdb copy is restricted to in-frame clones and leaves out a portion. The data show roughly 40,000 clones, more than 65% seen once. The CDR3 has 15 amino acids. Per the germline V gene, CDR1 is LGHDT and CDR2 is YNNKEL (reference sequence). Trimming cost V 1 base and J 2 bases, with 9 bases left between them. The receptor was derived from a man older than 75 with active or convalescent COVID-19. J is TRBJ2-4 and V is TRBV3-1 (or the pseudogene TRBV3-2); D possibly corresponds to TRBD2 (5 bases). The sequenced sample consisted of peripheral blood. The chain's CDR3 is CASSQVQRTKNIQYF. For the CDR3, the DNA is TGTGCCAGCAGCCAAGTTCAGCGGACCAAAAACATTCAGTACTTC.